The next 29 T cell receptor beta chains were all read from a single sample in a study of cytomegalovirus exposure and HLA in healthy donors. Amplification used 60 Vbeta primers and 13 Jbeta primers. Repertoires were generated with immunoSEQ multiplex PCR, while TCRdb's copy carries only in-frame clones and drops some. The repertoire consists of approximately 210,000 clones, with roughly 85% occurring once and the leading ten covering 1.5% to 2%. Sequenced: PBMCs. The receptors were gathered from a male donor in good health and CMV-seronegative.

This clone was found a few times. This chain joins TRBV7-9 and TRBJ2-1, with TRBD2 matching 11 bases. The length of the CDR3 is 17 residues. CDR1 is SEHNR and CDR2 is FQNEAQ in the germline V gene (reference sequence). V lost 1 base, J lost 7 bases, and 9 bases stayed unmatched. The CDR3 bases are TGTGCCAGCAGCTTAGTAGCGGGGGGGCCAGGGGGTAATGAGCAGTTCTTC. It codes for CASSLVAGGPGGNEQFF.

This clone was counted between two and nine times. The chain links TRBV4-3 to TRBJ1-2, with 7 bases that match TRBD1. V shed 1 base and J 2 bases; nucleotides not matched to a gene: 7. CDR1 is LGHNA and CDR2 is YSLEER in the germline V gene. The CDR3 is made up of 16 amino acids. The CDR3 reads CASSQVWQGENYGYTF. CDR3 sequence (DNA): TGCGCCAGCAGCCAAGTGTGGCAGGGGGAAAACTATGGCTACACCTTC.

V usage is TRBV7-9 and J usage is TRBJ2-5; D not resolved. From germline, CDR1 is SEHNR and CDR2 FQNEAQ (reference sequence). V dropped 6 bases and J dropped 2 bases, with 13 bases sitting between them. The CDR3 contains 14 residues. The CDR3 spells CASSSGHPQETQYF. CDR3 coding DNA: TGTGCCAGCAGTTCAGGTCACCCACAAGAGACCCAGTACTTC. The whole variable domain, remainder taken from reference TRBV7-9 and TRBJ2-5, is DTGVSQNPRHKITKRGQNVTFRCDPISEHNRLYWYRQTLGQGPEFLTYFQNEAQLEKSRLLSDRFSAERPKGSFSTLEIQRTEQGDSAMYLCASSSGHPQETQYFGPGTRLLVL.

The chain joins TRBV5-1 to TRBJ2-1; 8 nucleotides match TRBD1. V shed 1 base and J 3 bases; nucleotides not matched to a gene: 9. Germline assignment: CDR1 SGHRS and CDR2 YFSETQ. The CDR3 length is 17 residues. The CDR3 spells CASSLSPSGQVYNEQFF. The CDR3 DNA follows: TGCGCCAGCAGCTTGAGCCCCTCGGGACAGGTCTACAATGAGCAGTTCTTC.

This rearrangement joins TRBV21-1 to TRBJ2-7; the table's TRBD1 call for D was not verified on the DNA. TRBV21-1 is a recognized pseudogene. This CDR3 has 17 residues. The CDR3 nucleotides are TGTGCCAGCAGCAAATACAGACCGGACAGCTGCTCCCACGAGCAGTACTTC. It specifies CASSKYRPDSCSHEQYF.

The chain recombines TRBV5-4 with TRBJ1-1, with D perhaps matching TRBD1 (6 bases). The CDR3 totals 14 residues. Germline V gene lookup returns CDR1 SGHNT and CDR2 YYREEE (reference sequence). V was shortened by 0 bases and J by 4 bases, with 10 bases between the two germline ends. The CDR3 here is CASSLAGVGTEAFF. Written as DNA, the CDR3 is TGTGCCAGCAGCTTGGCAGGGGTCGGCACTGAAGCTTTCTTT. The full variable domain, its missing parts supplied by reference TRBV5-4 and TRBJ1-1, is ETGVTQSPTHLIKTRGQQVTLRCSSQSGHNTVSWYQQALGQGPQFIFQYYREEENGRGNFPPRFSGLQFPNYSSELNVNALELDDSALYLCASSLAGVGTEAFFGQGTRLTVV.

The chain combines TRBV6-5 with TRBJ2-7; D is possibly TRBD2 (6 bases). The germline V gene has CDR1 MNHEY and CDR2 SVGAGI. V was cut by 0 bases and J by 5 bases, with 14 bases left in between. CDR3 length: 15 residues. The CDR3 loop is CASSYSGTSLDEQYF. CDR3 DNA: TGTGCCAGCAGTTACTCCGGTACTAGCCTCGACGAGCAGTACTTC.

The CDR3 loop is CASSGRSAYEQYF. CDR3 in DNA: TGTGCCAGCAGTGGGCGAAGCGCCTACGAGCAGTACTTC. V usage is TRBV2 and J usage is TRBJ2-7, with no clear D. Deletions cut 4 bases from V and 2 bases from J, with 9 bases between. Germline V gene sequence: CDR1 SNHLY, CDR2 FYNNEI. The CDR3 is 13 residues long.

V usage is TRBV5-1 and J usage is TRBJ1-2, with D possibly being TRBD1 (5 bases). The CDR3 spans 15 residues. From germline, CDR1 is SGHRS and CDR2 YFSETQ. The germline V and J ends were trimmed by 4 bases and 1 base, with 14 bases remaining between them. Here the CDR3 DNA reads TGCGCCAGCAGCATAGGGGTAGGGATTAACTATGGCTACACCTTC. Translation: CASSIGVGINYGYTF.

This clone has just a few counts. CDR3 region: CASSAPTGVSYGYTF. CDR3 coding DNA: TGTGCCAGCAGCGCCCCTACAGGGGTCTCCTATGGCTACACCTTC. V usage is TRBV9 and J usage is TRBJ1-2, with 7 bases matching TRBD1. Germline V lookup: CDR1 SGDLS, CDR2 YYNGEE. The CDR3 runs to 15 residues. The ends lost 3 bases at V and 4 bases at J; junction bases unmatched: 9.

This clone has more than one count but fewer than ten. The rearrangement uses TRBV12-5 and TRBJ2-5; TRBD1 aligns across 12 bases. The CDR3 extends over 15 amino acids. V shed 7 bases, J shed 4 bases, and the junction held 7 bases outside the gene matches. Germline values: CDR1 LGHNT, CDR2 FRNRAP. The CDR3 DNA follows: TGTGCTAGTGCTCCCGGGACAGGGGGCGGAGAGACCCAGTACTTC. Translated: CASAPGTGGGETQYF.

The CDR3 bases are TGCGCCAGCAGCCATGATGACAGGGAAGGCCAGCCCCAGCATTTT. It encodes CASSHDDREGQPQHF. The chain joins TRBV4-3 to TRBJ1-5, with TRBD1 matching over 7 bases. The CDR3 extends over 15 amino acids. Germline lookup yields CDR1 LGHNA and CDR2 YSLEER. V was pared by 3 bases and J by 7 bases, with 9 bases of the junction left unmatched.

V is TRBV25-1 and J is TRBJ2-1, with D perhaps TRBD1 (5 bases). Per the germline V gene, CDR1 is MGHDK and CDR2 is SYGVNS. CDR3 size: 14 residues. Trimming removed 2 bases from V and 6 bases from J, with 11 bases in between. The CDR3, as DNA: TGTGCCAGCAGTGAACTGGGGCCTGCCAATGAGCAGTTCTTC. This encodes CASSELGPANEQFF.

This sequence joins TRBV27 and TRBJ2-1, with TRBD1 matching over 8 bases. Germline values: CDR1 MNHEY, CDR2 SMNVEV (reference sequence). There are 20 residues in the CDR3. V lost 6 bases to trimming and J lost 3 bases; unmatched junction nucleotides: 22. The CDR3 reads CASSPPGRGLSGGYYNEQFF. DNA for the CDR3: TGTGCCAGCAGCCCCCCTGGCAGGGGGCTTAGCGGAGGATACTACAATGAGCAGTTCTTC.

The rearrangement links TRBV4-2 to TRBJ2-7; D is undetermined. This CDR3 contains 18 residues. V shed 4 bases and J shed 0 bases, with 22 bases lying between them. Per germline, CDR1 LGHNA and CDR2 YNFKEQ. CDR3 sequence: CASSRPSVVRRLSYEQYF. The CDR3 DNA sequence: TGTGCCAGCAGCCGGCCGTCGGTTGTTAGGCGGCTCTCCTACGAGCAGTACTTC.

The chain combines TRBV12-5 with TRBJ1-1; D unclear. With 7 bases removed from V and 1 base from J, the gap between germline ends came to 16 bases. Looked up from germline, CDR1 is LGHNT and CDR2 is FRNRAP. The CDR3 totals 15 residues. The CDR3 DNA reads TGTGCTAGTGCCGGCGGGCAAGCACAGAACACTGAAGCTTTCTTT. Encoded protein: CASAGGQAQNTEAFF.

The chain combines TRBV29-1 with TRBJ2-5; unclear D gene. The CDR3 covers 15 residues. Trimming cost V 2 bases and J 5 bases, with 18 bases left between them. Germline-derived CDR1 and CDR2 are SQVTM and ANQGSEA. CDR3 amino acids: CSVEPLGPSAETQYF. The CDR3 DNA sequence: TGCAGCGTTGAACCCCTAGGCCCTTCCGCGGAGACCCAGTACTTC.

This clone occurred a few times. The J gene is TRBJ2-3, the V gene TRBV5-5, with 14 bases fitting TRBD2. Germline trimming cut 2 bases from V and 6 bases from J; bases unmatched to any gene: 8. CDR1 and CDR2 (germline): SGHKS, YYEKEE (reference sequence). CDR3 size: 17 residues. The CDR3 coding sequence is TGTGCCAGCAGCTTAGCGGGGACTAGCGGGAGTGGGGATACGCAGTATTTT. This gives the protein CASSLAGTSGSGDTQYF.

In regard to this clone: Other nucleotide sequences in the sample specify the same CDR3. The chain has TRBV6-1 and TRBJ2-7; maybe TRBD2 (6 bases). In germline, CDR1 is MNHNS, CDR2 SASEGT. Between the trimmed V and J ends, which lost 4 bases and 0 bases, there was a span of 10 bases. This CDR3 contains 14 residues. CDR3 in amino acids: CASSGRGSSYEQYF. The DNA for the CDR3 is TGTGCCAGCAGTGGCCGGGGGAGCTCCTACGAGCAGTACTTC.

This chain connects TRBV5-4 to TRBJ1-1, with 7 bases aligning to TRBD1. The CDR3 sequence is 13 residues long. Germline loops: CDR1 SGHNT, CDR2 YYREEE (reference sequence). After removal of 4 bases from V and 5 bases from J, the junction contained 5 bases not matched to a gene. The CDR3 sequence: CASSNDRDTEAFF. In DNA, the CDR3 is TGTGCCAGCAGCAACGACAGGGATACTGAAGCTTTCTTT. Together with reference TRBV5-4 and TRBJ1-1, the CDR3 gives the full variable domain: ETGVTQSPTHLIKTRGQQVTLRCSSQSGHNTVSWYQQALGQGPQFIFQYYREEENGRGNFPPRFSGLQFPNYSSELNVNALELDDSALYLCASSNDRDTEAFFGQGTRLTVV.

The gene calls are TRBV11-3 and TRBJ2-3, with D unclear. This CDR3 has 14 residues. With 0 bases removed from V and 2 bases from J, the gap between germline ends came to 6 bases. Germline V gene data show CDR1 as SGHNT and CDR2 as YENEEA. CDR3 DNA: TGTGCCAGCAGCTTAGATGGCAACACAGATACGCAGTATTTT. Its translation: CASSLDGNTDTQYF.

This clone was seen a single time. V gene TRBV4-1 combines with J gene TRBJ2-7; 10 bases are shared with TRBD1. The CDR3 contains 16 residues. The V gene's germline CDR1 is MGHRA and CDR2 YSYEKL. Losses at the gene ends were 0 bases for V and 4 bases for J; bases not matched to a gene: 6. Written as DNA, the CDR3 is TGCGCCAGCAGCCAAGATTTTCCGGGACAGGGGTACGAGCAGTACTTC. This gives the protein CASSQDFPGQGYEQYF.

CDR3 coding DNA: TGTGCCACAGGACCTAACAGGGTGAATGAGCAGTTCTTC. Translated: CATGPNRVNEQFF. The chain combines TRBV7-8 with TRBJ2-1; tentative D call: TRBD1 (6 bases). The CDR3 extends over 13 amino acids. V shed 10 bases and J shed 7 bases, with 17 bases lying between them. Looked up from germline, CDR1 is SGHVS and CDR2 is FQNEAQ.

The J gene is TRBJ2-4, the V gene TRBV7-2; perhaps TRBD1 as D (6 bases). CDR3 length: 13 residues. V was shortened by 2 bases and J by 9 bases, with 11 bases between the two germline ends. Per the germline V gene, CDR1 is SGHTA and CDR2 is FQGNSA. The CDR3, as DNA: TGTGCCAGCAGCTTATCGCCAGGGGCCATTCAGTACTTC. Translation gives CASSLSPGAIQYF.

The chain has TRBV18 and TRBJ2-7, with 9 bases identical to TRBD2. CDR3 size: 16 residues. The germline V gene has CDR1 KGHSH and CDR2 LQKENI. The ends lost 3 bases at V and 6 bases at J; junction bases unmatched: 12. CDR3 residues: CASSPSLAGTVGEQYF. DNA of the CDR3: TGTGCCAGCTCACCGAGTCTAGCGGGGACGGTAGGCGAGCAGTACTTC.

The chain employs TRBV7-9 and TRBJ2-5, with D maybe TRBD1 (5 bases). The CDR3 consists of 14 residues. In germline, CDR1 is SEHNR, CDR2 FQNEAQ (reference sequence). V dropped 3 bases and J dropped 2 bases, with 10 bases sitting between them. The CDR3 sequence is CASSFGAEQETQYF. The CDR3 DNA follows: TGTGCCAGCAGCTTTGGGGCTGAACAAGAGACCCAGTACTTC.

The rearrangement joins TRBV6-6 to TRBJ2-1, with TRBD2 matching over 8 bases. The CDR3 is 15 amino acids. Looked up from germline, CDR1 is MNHNY and CDR2 is SVGAGI (reference sequence). The V and J ends lost 5 bases and 3 bases, in that order; junction bases with no gene match: 6. The DNA of the CDR3 is TGTGCCAGCAGTCAAAGCGGGGGAGGCTACAATGAGCAGTTCTTC. This codes for CASSQSGGGYNEQFF.

The J gene is TRBJ1-1, the V gene TRBV10-3; 11 bases are shared with TRBD1. Germline CDR1 and CDR2: ENHRY and SYGVKD. The junction had 5 bases not matched to a gene; V was cut back by 4 bases and J by 1 base. The CDR3 sequence is 16 residues long. The chain's CDR3 is CAISAAGTGGNTEAFF. The CDR3 DNA is TGTGCCATCAGTGCTGCCGGGACAGGGGGGAACACTGAAGCTTTCTTT.

The rearrangement joins TRBV27 to TRBJ1-2; 10 bases are shared with TRBD1. This CDR3 spans 14 amino acids. The J segment lost 8 bases and the V segment lost 5 bases, leaving 8 bases of the junction unmatched. CDR1 is MNHEY and CDR2 is SMNVEV in the germline V gene (reference sequence). In nucleotides, the CDR3 is TGTGCCAGCAGTCGGGACCGGGACAGGGGCGGCTACACCTTC. Translating gives CASSRDRDRGGYTF.